This is a list of T cell receptor beta chains from one sample in a study of human T cells and chemical hapten exposure. TCRdb fed the RACE reads into MiXCR, producing one record per CDR3 protein. In the table there are around 380,000 distinct CDR3 sequences, 4.5% to 7% of which are singletons. Sequencing was performed on whole blood, taken in connection with sensitization to the hapten diphenylcyclopropenone (DPC). These receptors were collected from a woman aged 18 to 35 with alopecia areata. Some clones in this sample may be carry-over from other donors' samples. CDR3s leave out the opening cysteine and the closing phenylalanine or tryptophan. The D gene is left open where the match is weak.

length | J | D | V | CDR3
13 | TRBJ2-1 | TRBD1 | TRBV7-9 | ASSFTGGSYNEQF
9 | TRBJ1-3 | . | TRBV12-3/TRBV12-4 | ASSLIDTIY
14 | TRBJ2-3 | TRBD1 | TRBV4-3 | ASSRGQGAGTDTQY
12 | TRBJ1-3 | . | TRBV20-1 | SALWTVSGNTIY
12 | TRBJ2-7 | TRBD2 | TRBV12-3/TRBV12-4 | ASRERGASYEQY
11 | TRBJ1-1 | . | TRBV27 | ASSPGGPGTFF
12 | TRBJ2-7 | . | TRBV6-5 | ASSQPGLSYEQY
13 | TRBJ2-7 | TRBD1 | TRBV6-5 | ASSVEGQGSREQY
12 | TRBJ1-2 | . | TRBV9 | ASSPGAGAYGYT
10 | TRBJ1-5 | . | TRBV20-1 | SATVGTEPQH
13 | TRBJ1-4 | TRBD1 | TRBV5-1 | ASSLEQGWDEKLF
13 | TRBJ1-3 | . | TRBV9 | ASSVGVFSGNTIY
15 | TRBJ2-4 | TRBD1 | TRBV10-3 | AISAMDRGRAKNIQY
8 | TRBJ1-1 | TRBD1 | TRBV29-1 | SVRDRGAF
13 | TRBJ1-4 | TRBD1 | TRBV7-8 | ASSLGTGGGEKLF
12 | TRBJ2-5 | . | TRBV7-8 | ASSLGLAVETQY
10 | TRBJ1-5 | . | TRBV20-1 | SARRHNQPQH
11 | TRBJ1-4 | . | TRBV13 | ASSSGLGEKLF
13 | TRBJ2-2 | . | TRBV12-3/TRBV12-4 | ASSLDQPNTGELF
15 | TRBJ2-3 | . | TRBV24-1 | ATSDPRDGLFTDTQY
11 | TRBJ2-7 | . | TRBV7-2 | ASSLDLTAEQY
12 | TRBJ1-1 | TRBD1 | TRBV20-1 | SALDRGRYTEAF